This TCR beta chain was sequenced for a study of T-cell reconstitution after alpha-beta-depleted transplantation in children. The study, taken as a whole, reports: After transplant, at about two months, alpha-beta T cells were reportedly derived from several hundred expanded graft clones. It was surviving recipient T cells and thymic progenitors that gave some patients high TCRbeta diversity at day 60. Most T-cell counts and diversity one year after the transplant came from T cells that were newly produced.

The junction had 6 bases not matched to a gene; V was cut back by 5 bases and J by 7 bases. CDR1 and CDR2 (germline): MDHEN, SYDVKM. The CDR3 length is 15 residues. TCRbeta library preparation incorporated unique molecular identifiers. In TCRdb, the PCR reads were re-called with MiXCR into one record per CDR3 protein. Of roughly 120,000 distinct CDR3 sequences in the sample, more than 20% are singletons; the top ten hold 10%. This clonotype was detected many times. What it binds is unknown. This rearrangement joins TRBV28 to TRBJ1-6; 9 bases match TRBD1. Sample: PBMCs, mostly from graft donor cells, taken 180 days after TCRalphabeta/CD19-depleted stem cell transplant. The TCR originated in a male patient between 2 and 15 years old who had a stem cell transplant for chronic granulomatous disease, so the T cells may come from the graft donor. The CDR3 coding sequence is TGTGCCAGCAGTGCGACGACAGGGGGGAATTCACCCCTCCACTTT. Amino acids: CASSATTGGNSPLHF.